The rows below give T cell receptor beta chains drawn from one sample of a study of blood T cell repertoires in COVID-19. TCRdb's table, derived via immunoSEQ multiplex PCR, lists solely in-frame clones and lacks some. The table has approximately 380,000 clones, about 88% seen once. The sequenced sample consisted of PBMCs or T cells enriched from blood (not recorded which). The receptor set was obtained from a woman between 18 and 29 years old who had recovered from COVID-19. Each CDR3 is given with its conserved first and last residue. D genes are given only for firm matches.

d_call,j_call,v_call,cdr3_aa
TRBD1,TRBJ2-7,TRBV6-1,CASSEATGTGSHEQYF
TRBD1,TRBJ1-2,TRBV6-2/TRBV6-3,CASSRSDRGLSYTF
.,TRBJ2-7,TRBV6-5,CASSYFQGYEQYF
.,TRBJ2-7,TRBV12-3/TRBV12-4,CASTRGYSYEQYF
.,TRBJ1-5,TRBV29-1,CSVVAEGGGQPQHF
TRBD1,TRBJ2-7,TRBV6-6,CASSSGPGQGIYEQYF
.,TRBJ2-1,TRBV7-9,CASSLATGQGEHNEQFF
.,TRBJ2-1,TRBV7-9,CASSRYGGEQFF
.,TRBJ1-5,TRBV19,CASSRTPGHTNQPQHF
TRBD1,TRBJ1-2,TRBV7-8,CASTRPGTGSRYGYTF
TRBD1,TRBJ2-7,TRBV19,CASTPGQGAAYEQYF
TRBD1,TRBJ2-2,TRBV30,CAWSVLTGMTGELFF
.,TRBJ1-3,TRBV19,CASTPRAGAGSGNTIYF
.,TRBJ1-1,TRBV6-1,CASSTGVEAFF
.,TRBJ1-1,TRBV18,CASSPPFRGGRLPGTEAFF
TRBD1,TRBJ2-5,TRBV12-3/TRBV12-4,CASAPGGAGTQYF
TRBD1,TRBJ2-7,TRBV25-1,CASSEGDRNEQYF
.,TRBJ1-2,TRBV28,CASSLSGLGYTF
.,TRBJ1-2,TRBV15,CATSRERDGYTF
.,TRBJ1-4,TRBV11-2,CASSLEYGGEKLFF
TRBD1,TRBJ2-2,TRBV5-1,CASSFEGATGELFF
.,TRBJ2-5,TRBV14,CASSHLDSIGTQYF
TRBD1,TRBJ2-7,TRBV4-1,CASSLDPGQSSYEQYF
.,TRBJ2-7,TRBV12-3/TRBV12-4,CASSLTHVYF
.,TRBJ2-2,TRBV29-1,CSVLGLTNTGELFF
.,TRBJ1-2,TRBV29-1,CSVERGNYGYTF
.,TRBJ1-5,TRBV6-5,CASSYGQGQQPQHF
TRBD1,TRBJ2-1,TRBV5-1,CASSWGQGRNEQFF
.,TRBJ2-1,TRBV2,CASSDPDRIAYNEQFF